Reported below is one T cell receptor beta chain. The antigen remains undetermined. The method was immunoSEQ multiplex PCR; TCRdb's version includes in-frame clones alone and lacks a portion of them. The sample includes approximately 90,000 clones, 88% of them seen just once. The data originate from a study of graft-versus-host responses after intestinal transplantation. The germline V gene has CDR1 MGHRA and CDR2 YSYEKL. Trimming left V 3 bases short and J 6 bases short, with 14 bases between. The CDR3 length is 15 residues. This chain joins TRBV4-1 and TRBJ1-4; D is possibly TRBD1 (6 bases). Sequences were derived from unstimulated CD4+ T cells sorted from spleen or lymph node cells, sampled before transplant. This TCR came from a human donor who was the organ donor for an intestinal transplant. CDR3 nucleotide sequence: TGCGCCAGCAGCCAGGATGGGACACCCTATGAAAAACTGTTTTTT. This codes for CASSQDGTPYEKLFF.